The TCR beta chain under discussion was sequenced for a study of blood T cell repertoires in COVID-19. Background on the study: Nucleic acid was either cDNA or gDNA, and it came from T cells, B-cell-depleted T cells, or PBMCs.

Using immunoSEQ multiplex PCR, the repertoire was profiled, and TCRdb retains in-frame clones only, with some absent. The sample carries more than 150,000 clones, less than 85% recorded once. The CDR3 loop spans 11 amino acids. CDR1 DFQATT and CDR2 SNEGSKA come from the germline V gene (reference sequence). Trimming stripped 6 bases from V and 7 bases from J, with 13 bases between. The sequence was collected from a middle-aged man who had recovered from COVID-19. Sequencing was performed on peripheral blood. This sequence joins TRBV20-1 and TRBJ2-7; D might be TRBD2 (5 bases). In DNA, the CDR3 is TGCAGTGCCCGACTATTAGGGGAGCAGTACTTC. This sequence encodes CSARLLGEQYF.